This T cell receptor beta chain originates from a study of vaccination and CD4 T cells after COVID-19 (dated by TCRdb to between 2021 and 2022). In the study overall: SARS-CoV-2 positivity had been established in the convalescent patients by nasal swab PCR, and mild disease was recorded in under ten of these patients and severe disease in one. In the convalescent cohort there were six males and four females, among whom were two Hispanic individuals, seven Caucasians, two Asians and one multiracial person. In around nine COVID-19 convalescent patients and a handful of infection-naive healthy vaccine recipients, the spike-specific CD4+ TCR repertoire before mRNA vaccination was compared with the repertoire after mRNA vaccination. For stimulating the cultures, overlapping spike peptide pools were used, derived from SARS-CoV-2 as well as from the common cold coronaviruses HCoV-NL63, HCoV-OC43 and HCoV-229E. Post-vaccine blood samples were collected a median of about 66 days after the second vaccine dose, ranging from roughly 13 to 250 days. Post-COVID blood samples were collected from convalescent patients a median of approximately 93 days after diagnosis, with a range of roughly 30 to 161 days. Two doses of either the Pfizer-BioNTech BNT162b2 vaccine (n=8) or the Moderna mRNA-1273 vaccine (n=2) were administered to participants. In control cultures, a CEFX viral epitope pool was used as positive control, an HIV-1 Nef peptide pool was used as negative control, or no peptide was added. Study-wide conclusions, independent of this receptor: An increase in the median number of SARS-CoV-2-reactive clonotypes from around 20 after infection to 38 after vaccination was observed, but the change was not found to be significant. The study included relatively few convalescent patients and did not analyze early timepoints after natural infection. Among convalescent patients, a median about 87% of the SARS-CoV-2-reactive clones seen after vaccination appeared only after vaccination, which suggests priming specific to the vaccine. Of the vaccine-specific clones found in convalescent patients, nearly all (304 of 307) were mono-reactive for SARS-CoV-2 spike instead of being cross-reactive with common cold coronaviruses.

Preparation of the library involved PCR. DNA from cultured CD4+ T cells was subjected to TCR sequencing with the Oncomine TCR Beta short-read assay at the Johns Hopkins FTIC core. The QIAamp micro DNA kit was used to extract genomic DNA from the cultured CD4+ T cells. Oncomine TCR Beta libraries made from cultured CD4+ T cells were pooled using unique dual indexes and sequenced on an Illumina iSeq 100. The paper's data handling went like this. Non-productive sequences were removed, and CDR3s not starting with C, not ending with F or W, or shorter than 7 amino acids were discarded. The MANAFEST web application was used to identify antigen-specific clonotypes by comparing peptide-stimulated wells against reference wells and other culture wells. To be called positive, a clone needed an FDR below 0.05, an odds ratio above 5, and a productive frequency above 0.1% in at least two of three replicate wells. Clonotypes that were significantly expanded in both SARS-CoV-2 spike wells and at least one common cold coronavirus spike condition were defined as cross-reactive. CDR3 homology was assessed with Levenshtein distances (stringdist) and unrooted phylogenetic trees (ape) in R version 3.6.1. The public reads were run again by TCRdb, first through fastp at Q25 and then through MiXCR, and only productive beta chains were kept. CDR3 protein duplicates are merged, each entry listing the most common genes and DNA. It is TCRdb's table, rather than the study itself, that gives the V and J calls and clone size. For this sample there are around 19,000 distinct CDR3 sequences; about 40% appear just once. Approximately 8.4% of the sample belongs to the ten largest clones.

V is cut by 0 bases and J by 6 bases, and the space between the germline ends is 15 bases. The germline V gene (reference sequence) specifies DFQATT as CDR1 and SNEGSKA as CDR2. The CDR3 goes from the cysteine to the phenylalanine over 15 residues. This entry keeps only the CDR3 DNA: 45 bases, framed from base 1. The sample's treatment or condition label, decoded: roughly nine-day PBMC culture with coronavirus spike peptide pools or control peptides (ViraFEST assay). The ViraFEST assay, used in the study, expanded antigen-specific T cells with peptide pools and then identified the expanded clonotypes through TCR sequencing. The convalescent patients' positive SARS-CoV-2 PCR tests fell between March and December 2020, which was before the Alpha, Beta and Delta variants emerged in the United States. PBMCs were cultured at around 2 million per well in IMDM supplemented with roughly 5% human AB serum and 10 IU/ml IL-2, with about 10 ug/ml peptide pools added. On days 3 and 7, half of the culture medium was replaced with fresh IL-2-containing medium. After approximately eleven days of culture, CD4+ T cells were isolated by negative selection with the EasySep CD4+ T cell isolation kit. PBMCs were separated from whole blood using Ficoll-Paque Plus gradient centrifugation and then either used fresh or cryopreserved at -140C. In general, triplicate wells were set up for every culture condition.

Comments on this clonotype: Its cognate antigen has yet to be identified. No quality values exist for individual bases; no much larger clone is one base distant.

The receptor comes from a human donor who had recovered from COVID-19. The sample comprised CD4+ T cells from blood, cultured in vitro. The chain is assembled from TRBV20-1 and TRBJ2-1, with the D gene too uncertain to name. The CDR3 sequence is CSARDSQGSGNEQFF. The DNA reads TGCAGTGCTAGAGACTCACAAGGGTCGGGCAATGAGCAGTTCTTC.